Sequencing of this TCR beta chain was carried out in a study of low-dose radiotherapy and immunotherapy resistance in tumors. Overall study context: It was every two weeks, one day before radiation and immunotherapy, that intravenous cyclophosphamide 200 mg/m2 was given.

Covering alpha and beta chains, TRAV- and TRBV-specific primers were used for the first-strand cDNA. Using a constant-region primer together with a V-primer adapter, TCRs were subjected to around 20 PCR cycles of amplification. TCRdb reprocessed the reads with MiXCR, giving one entry per CDR3 protein. Of more than 9,500 distinct CDR3 sequences in the sample, 42% are singletons; the top ten hold approximately 6%. The TCR was taken from a human donor with advanced metastatic prostate, ovarian, gallbladder or colorectal cancer (not recorded which). This table probably holds off-target reads from a library built for another chain.

CDR3 nucleotide sequence: TGCAGTGCTAGAGAGGTTAGCGGGTACAATGAGCAGTTCTTC. Amino acid sequence: CSAREVSGYNEQFF. The chain carries TRBV20-1 and TRBJ2-1; 7 bases fit TRBD2. Germline V gives CDR1 DFQATT, CDR2 SNEGSKA (reference sequence). There are 14 residues in the CDR3. J gave up 4 bases and V 0 bases, and 3 bases lay outside the gene matches.